This is a list of T cell receptor beta chains from one sample in a study of T-cell reconstitution after alpha-beta-depleted transplantation in children. TCRdb passed the PCR reads through MiXCR, listing each CDR3 protein once. The repertoire consists of about 830,000 distinct CDR3 sequences, with 15% to 20% occurring once and the leading ten covering 5%. Sequencing was performed on PBMCs, mostly from graft donor cells, taken 360 days after TCRalphabeta/CD19-depleted stem cell transplant. The receptors stem from a male patient younger than 18 who had a stem cell transplant for acute lymphoblastic leukemia, so the T cells may come from the graft donor. Each CDR3 is given with its conserved first and last residue. The order of the fields is clone size, V gene, D gene, J gene, CDR3 DNA, CDR3 protein. A D gene is named only where the DNA matches it firmly. Clone size is shown for a subset of rows, as once, few, many or a class of expanded clone.

>.|TRBV9|.|TRBJ1-1
TGTGCCAGCAGCGTAGGTGCAGGGTCCCCGATGAACACTGAAGCTTTCTTT
CASSVGAGSPMNTEAFF
>many|TRBV24-1|TRBD2|TRBJ2-1
TGTGCCACCAGCAGCGCCGGGACTAGCGGGAGTGATGAGCAGTTCTTC
CATSSAGTSGSDEQFF
>.|TRBV15|.|TRBJ2-3
TGTGCCACCGGCACCCTCGGTGGAACACCCAACCCACATCGGTACACAGATACGCAGTATTTT
CATGTLGGTPNPHRYTDTQYF
>.|TRBV20-1|.|TRBJ2-5
TGCAGTGCTAGAGCACGAGGACCACAAGAGACCCAGTACTTC
CSARARGPQETQYF
>few|TRBV20-1|.|TRBJ2-5
TGCAGTGCTAGAGTCCCCGGTCGGTGGGGAGAGACCCAGTACTTC
CSARVPGRWGETQYF
>few|TRBV20-1|TRBD2|TRBJ2-7
TGCAGTGCAGCGCTGACTAGCGGGATACTCTACGAGCAGTACTTC
CSAALTSGILYEQYF
>.|TRBV2|.|TRBJ2-7
TGTGCCAGCACCACAGGGAGGAAGGCCTACGAGCAGTACTTC
CASTTGRKAYEQYF
>.|TRBV7-6|TRBD2|TRBJ2-1
TGTGCCAGCAGCCGACTAGCGGGAGTTAGGAATGAGCAGTTCTTC
CASSRLAGVRNEQFF
>.|TRBV20-1|TRBD2|TRBJ2-7
TGCAGTGCTAGAGATGGCGGGAGGGAGTACGAGCAGTACTTC
CSARDGGREYEQYF
>few|TRBV29-1|TRBD1|TRBJ1-1
TGCAGCGTCTTAGACAGGGAGGTCACTGAAGCTTTCTTT
CSVLDREVTEAFF
>few|TRBV4-1|TRBD1|TRBJ2-6
TGCGCCAGCAGCCAACAAGCCCGGACAGGGGACCTTAACTCTGGGGCCAACGTCCTGACTTTC
CASSQQARTGDLNSGANVLTF
>few|TRBV11-1|.|TRBJ1-2
TGTGCCAGCAGCTTAAAGTCAGGAGGTAACTATGGCTACACCTTC
CASSLKSGGNYGYTF
>few|TRBV10-3|TRBD1|TRBJ2-4
TGTGCCATCGCAGACAGGGCGGGCAAAAACATTCAGTACTTC
CAIADRAGKNIQYF